This T cell receptor (beta chain) stems from a study of T cell responses to AZD1222 COVID-19 vaccine. The V gene lost 3 bases and the J gene lost 1 base, with 10 bases spanning the gap. The V gene's germline CDR1 is LNHDA and CDR2 SQIVND (reference sequence). This CDR3 region has 15 residues. Libraries were prepared by immunoSEQ multiplex PCR; TCRdb keeps only in-frame clonotypes and omits some of them. The sample includes about 140,000 clones, around four fifths of them seen just once. Sequenced material: peripheral blood, taken on day 0 of AZD1222 vaccination. The chain has TRBV19 and TRBJ1-5; D uncertain. The origin of this receptor is an adult in good health. The CDR3 coding sequence is TGTGCCAGTAGTATCGTAGGGAACAGCAATCAGCCCCAGCATTTT. This codes for CASSIVGNSNQPQHF.